The 27 T cell receptor beta chains reported below all come from one sample, sequenced in a study of shared clonotypes between healthy human individuals. Assay used: immunoSEQ multiplex PCR; TCRdb lists only in-frame clones, some missing. This sample has more than 2 million clones, with approximately 96% found just once. Material for sequencing was naive CD4+ T cells sorted from blood. Subset in this sample: CD45RA+ positively selected. Receptor source: a man between 18 and 29 years old in good health.

On this clone: This specimen includes other DNA sequences encoding the same CDR3. V usage is TRBV5-4 and J usage is TRBJ1-2, with D tentatively TRBD1 (5 bases). V lost 3 bases and J 4 bases, leaving 7 bases between the germline ends. This CDR3 has 12 amino acids. Germline CDR1 reads SGHNT; CDR2 reads YYREEE (reference sequence). In nucleotides, the CDR3 is TGTGCCAGCAGCTCGGACACCTATGGCTACACCTTC. Translating gives CASSSDTYGYTF.

This chain uses TRBV12-5 with TRBJ1-2; no clear D gene. With 1 base removed from V and 1 base from J, the gap between germline ends came to 13 bases. The CDR3 runs 16 residues. Germline CDR1 reads LGHNT; CDR2 reads FRNRAP. The CDR3 here is CASGLAREGINYGYTF. The CDR3, as DNA: TGTGCTAGTGGTTTGGCCCGGGAGGGAATTAACTATGGCTACACCTTC.

The chain is built from TRBV30 and TRBJ2-4; 13 bases agree with TRBD2. The germline V gene encodes CDR1 GTSNPN and CDR2 SVGIG (reference sequence). CDR3 length equals 17 residues. Trimming took 3 bases from V and 6 from J; bases not matched to a gene: 11. This CDR3 is CAWSADRTSGSPNIQYF. In nucleotides, the CDR3 is TGTGCCTGGAGCGCCGACCGGACTAGCGGGAGTCCAAACATTCAGTACTTC.

The chain uses TRBV11-2 and TRBJ2-1; 8 nucleotides match TRBD2. Germline V gives CDR1 SGHAT, CDR2 FQNNGV. V lost 2 bases and J lost 4; bases outside the gene matches: 7. The CDR3 has 16 amino acids. The CDR3 sequence is CASSLRPSGFYNEQFF. In nucleotides, the CDR3 is TGTGCCAGCAGCTTACGTCCTAGCGGGTTTTACAATGAGCAGTTCTTC.

This chain connects TRBV6-1 to TRBJ1-4; D perhaps matches TRBD1 (6 bases). Germline V gene data show CDR1 as MNHNS and CDR2 as SASEGT. This CDR3 has 17 residues. Trimming shortened V by 2 bases and J by 7 bases, and 20 bases separated the two germline ends. The CDR3 loop is CASSERLGGYLVEKLFF. CDR3 coding DNA: TGTGCCAGCAGTGAACGTCTAGGGGGATATTTGGTTGAAAAACTGTTTTTT.

The chain combines TRBV5-4 with TRBJ2-6, with TRBD1 as a possible D gene (5 bases). The germline gives CDR1 SGHNT, CDR2 YYREEE (reference sequence). Trimming shortened V by 4 bases and J by 4 bases, and 12 bases separated the two germline ends. The CDR3 contains 15 residues. This chain's CDR3 is CASSRDSPGANVLTF. As DNA, the CDR3 is TGTGCCAGCAGCCGTGACAGCCCCGGGGCCAACGTCCTGACTTTC.

As regards this clone: Other DNA sequences in the same sample also yield this CDR3. The chain combines TRBV5-1 with TRBJ2-5; either TRBD1 or TRBD2 may supply D (6 bases each). CDR3 length equals 14 residues. Deletions cut 0 bases from V and 5 bases from J, with 11 bases between. Looked up from germline, CDR1 is SGHRS and CDR2 is YFSETQ. This CDR3 reads CASSLEGGRETQYF. The CDR3, as DNA: TGCGCCAGCAGCTTGGAGGGGGGCCGGGAGACCCAGTACTTC.

In its sample, this clone was seen once. V is TRBV30 and J is TRBJ1-1; unclear D gene. Trimming cost V 4 bases and J 0 bases, with 6 bases left between them. The CDR3 loop spans 12 amino acids. Germline CDR1 and CDR2: GTSNPN and SVGIG (reference sequence). The CDR3 reads CAWITMNTEAFF. The CDR3, as DNA: TGTGCCTGGATTACCATGAACACTGAAGCTTTCTTT.

The gene calls are TRBV5-6 and TRBJ1-2; 11 bases are shared with TRBD1. This CDR3 region has 15 residues. Germline V gene lookup returns CDR1 SGHDT and CDR2 YYEEEE. The ends lost 4 bases at V and 4 bases at J; junction bases unmatched: 6. CDR3 residues: CASSGQGAPGYGYTF. CDR3 sequence (DNA): TGTGCCAGCAGCGGACAGGGGGCGCCGGGCTATGGCTACACCTTC.

The chain joins TRBV5-1 to TRBJ1-2, with 10 bases that match TRBD1. Germline V gives CDR1 SGHRS, CDR2 YFSETQ. J gave up 5 bases and V 1 base, and 14 bases lay outside the gene matches. CDR3 size: 18 residues. CDR3 nucleotide sequence: TGCGCCAGCAGCTTGAGGTCGACAGGGGGCGCCAACAATTATGGCTACACCTTC. It encodes CASSLRSTGGANNYGYTF. Drawing the rest from reference TRBV5-1 and TRBJ1-2, the complete variable domain is KAGVTQTPRYLIKTRGQQVTLSCSPISGHRSVSWYQQTPGQGLQFLFEYFSETQRNKGNFPGRFSGRQFSNSRSEMNVSTLELGDSALYLCASSLRSTGGANNYGYTFGSGTRLTVV.

The chain links TRBV7-2 to TRBJ1-2, with D perhaps matching TRBD1 (6 bases). Germline-derived CDR1 and CDR2 are SGHTA and FQGNSA. The CDR3 runs to 14 residues. V was cut by 2 bases and J by 8 bases, with 15 bases left in between. The CDR3 sequence: CASSLSGGLDGYTF. The CDR3 nucleotides are TGTGCCAGCAGCTTATCGGGGGGGCTTGACGGCTACACCTTC.

This clone was picked up one time. The gene calls are TRBV9 and TRBJ1-6; TRBD1 might be the D (5 bases). Germline V gene data show CDR1 as SGDLS and CDR2 as YYNGEE. The CDR3 spans 14 residues. With 6 bases removed from V and 9 bases from J, the gap between germline ends came to 16 bases. The CDR3 loop reads CASTSSGAGSPLHF. As DNA, the CDR3 is TGTGCCAGCACCTCATCTGGGGCCGGTTCACCCCTCCACTTT.

About this clone: The same CDR3 can be traced to other DNA sequences in this sample. The chain couples TRBV6-4 to TRBJ1-6; D uncertain. CDR3 size: 15 residues. CDR1 is MRHNA and CDR2 is SNTAGT in the germline V gene. Trimming removed 0 bases at V and 3 bases at J, with 6 bases between. CDR3 sequence (DNA): TGTGCCAGCAGTGACTCAGGCGGCTATAATTCACCCCTCCACTTT. It codes for CASSDSGGYNSPLHF.

The V gene is TRBV5-6, the J gene TRBJ1-6; D unclear. Germline V gives CDR1 SGHDT, CDR2 YYEEEE. The CDR3 loop spans 15 amino acids. The ends were cut back, 0 bases at V and 8 bases at J, with 12 bases in the middle. The CDR3 is CASSLVTTSDSPLHF. The CDR3 bases are TGTGCCAGCAGCTTGGTCACAACAAGCGATTCACCCCTCCACTTT.

CDR3 sequence (DNA): TGTGCCAGCAGTAGAACAGGGTTGACTAATGAAAAACTGTTTTTT. Protein: CASSRTGLTNEKLFF. The chain uses TRBV2 and TRBJ1-4; weak D call: TRBD1 (6 bases). Germline V lookup: CDR1 SNHLY, CDR2 FYNNEI. The length of the CDR3 is 15 residues. Trimming removed 5 bases at V and 2 bases at J, with 12 bases between.

A single count supports this clone. This chain links TRBV5-1 with TRBJ2-3; TRBD2 agrees at 10 bases. Germline CDR1 is SGHRS and CDR2 is YFSETQ. CDR3 length: 15 amino acids. Trimming at V came to 8 bases and at J to 3 bases, leaving 9 bases not matched to a gene. Here the CDR3 reads CARPKRGGSTDTQYF. CDR3 bases: TGCGCCAGACCTAAGCGGGGGGGCAGTACAGATACGCAGTATTTT.

The V gene is TRBV7-8, the J gene TRBJ1-1; D perhaps matches TRBD1 (5 bases). CDR1 and CDR2 from the germline V gene are SGHVS and FQNEAQ. V gave up 3 bases and J gave up 10 bases, with 15 bases separating them. The CDR3 runs to 13 residues. DNA of the CDR3: TGTGCCAGCAGCTTCACAGGAACTGAGGTAGCTTTCTTT. Translation gives CASSFTGTEVAFF.

The chain combines TRBV2 with TRBJ2-1, with 13 bases that match TRBD2. With 6 bases clipped from V and 6 bases from J, the junction kept 11 bases outside the gene matches. The CDR3 is 17 amino acids. The germline gives CDR1 SNHLY, CDR2 FYNNEI. Written as DNA, the CDR3 is TGTGCCAGCAGATCAAGGACTAGCGGGAGTGGAGGCAATGAGCAGTTCTTC. The encoded protein is CASRSRTSGSGGNEQFF.

This clone has a single count. V gene TRBV10-3 combines with J gene TRBJ1-3; unclear D gene. The CDR3 extends over 11 amino acids. Trimming took off 5 bases at V and 4 bases at J, with 3 bases between the two ends. In germline, CDR1 is ENHRY, CDR2 SYGVKD. The CDR3 here is CAISPGNTIYF. The CDR3 DNA is TGTGCCATCAGTCCGGGAAACACCATATATTTT.

The V call is TRBV6-6, the J call TRBJ2-1; 13 nucleotides line up with TRBD2. The V gene end was trimmed by 5 bases and the J gene end by 9 bases; junction bases not matched to a gene: 10. Looked up from germline, CDR1 is MNHNY and CDR2 is SVGAGI (reference sequence). CDR3 size: 16 residues. The CDR3 is CASSRTGLAGFGEQFF. CDR3 nucleotide sequence: TGTGCCAGCAGTAGAACGGGACTAGCGGGATTCGGTGAGCAGTTCTTC.

This chain connects TRBV15 to TRBJ2-3, with D uncertain. V gave up 7 bases and J gave up 5 bases, with 16 bases separating them. This CDR3 comprises 14 residues. Germline V gene lookup returns CDR1 LNHNV and CDR2 YYDKDF (reference sequence). CDR3 DNA sequence: TGTGCCACCATCCAGATACCGGGCGGAGATACGCAGTATTTT. This encodes CATIQIPGGDTQYF.

This clone has only one observation. Additional DNA sequences in this sample encode the identical CDR3. The V and J genes are TRBV10-3 and TRBJ1-4; D uncertain. Between the trimmed V and J ends, which lost 8 bases and 7 bases, there was a span of 14 bases. Germline CDR1 ENHRY, CDR2 SYGVKD. The CDR3 spans 13 residues. For the CDR3, the DNA is TGTGCCATCTCGACTGGGAACGGTGAAAAACTGTTTTTT. Encoded protein: CAISTGNGEKLFF.

The chain combines TRBV10-3 with TRBJ2-7; D might be TRBD1 (8 bases). Looked up from germline, CDR1 is ENHRY and CDR2 is SYGVKD. The CDR3 is 13 amino acids. Trimming cost V 5 bases and J 9 bases, with 17 bases left between them. The CDR3 DNA is TGTGCCATCAGTCCGGACAGGGAGGGAATGCAGTACTTC. It is translated as CAISPDREGMQYF.

The chain carries TRBV19 and TRBJ1-4; the D is unclear. The ends were cut back, 4 bases at V and 0 bases at J, with 6 bases in the middle. The germline CDR1 and CDR2 sequences are LNHDA and SQIVND (reference sequence). CDR3 size: 14 residues. The CDR3 loop is CASSNPSTNEKLFF. The CDR3 bases are TGTGCCAGTAGTAACCCGTCAACTAATGAAAAACTGTTTTTT.

This clone occurred a few times. This rearrangement joins TRBV7-9 to TRBJ1-2, with D uncertain. The CDR3 contains 15 residues. Germline CDR1 and CDR2: SEHNR and FQNEAQ (reference sequence). Trimming stripped 1 base from V and 4 bases from J, with 13 bases between. The CDR3 loop reads CASSLETLGLYGYTF. In DNA, the CDR3 is TGTGCCAGCAGCTTAGAGACCCTCGGACTCTATGGCTACACCTTC.

This clone was seen only a few times. The gene calls are TRBV5-1 and TRBJ1-2; weak D call: TRBD1 (5 bases). The CDR3 is 14 amino acids. Germline values: CDR1 SGHRS, CDR2 YFSETQ. Between the trimmed V and J ends, which lost 4 bases and 2 bases, there was a span of 12 bases. The CDR3 sequence: CASSPSAGNYGYTF. The CDR3 DNA is TGCGCCAGCAGCCCGAGTGCAGGGAACTATGGCTACACCTTC.

The chain employs TRBV6-6 and TRBJ1-5; D perhaps matches TRBD1 (6 bases). V shed 0 bases and J shed 6 bases, with 15 bases lying between them. Germline V CDR1 and CDR2: MNHNY, SVGAGI (reference sequence). The CDR3 has 16 amino acids. The DNA of the CDR3 is TGTGCCAGCAGTTACTCGTCCCCGGGGGCGGGTCAGCCCCAGCATTTT. Translating gives CASSYSSPGAGQPQHF.